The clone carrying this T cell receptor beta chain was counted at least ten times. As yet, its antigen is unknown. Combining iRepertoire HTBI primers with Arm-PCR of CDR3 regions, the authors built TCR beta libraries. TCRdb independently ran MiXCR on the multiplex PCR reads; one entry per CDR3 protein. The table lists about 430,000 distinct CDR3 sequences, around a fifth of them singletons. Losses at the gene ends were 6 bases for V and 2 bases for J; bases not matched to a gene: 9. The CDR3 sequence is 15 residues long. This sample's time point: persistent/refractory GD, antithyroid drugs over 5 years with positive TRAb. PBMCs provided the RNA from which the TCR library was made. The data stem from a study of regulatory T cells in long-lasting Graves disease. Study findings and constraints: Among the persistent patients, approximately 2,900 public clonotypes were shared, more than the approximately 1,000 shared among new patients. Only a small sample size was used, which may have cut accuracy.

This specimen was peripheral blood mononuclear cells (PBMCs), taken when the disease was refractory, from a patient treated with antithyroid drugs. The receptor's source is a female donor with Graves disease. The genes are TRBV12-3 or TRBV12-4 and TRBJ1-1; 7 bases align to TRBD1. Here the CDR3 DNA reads TGTGCCAGCAGGCCTGACAGGGTCCAAAACACTGAAGCTTTCTTT. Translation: CASRPDRVQNTEAFF.